Shown below are 19 T cell receptor beta chains from a single sample sequenced in a study of T cell responses to AZD1222 COVID-19 vaccine. Sequencing used immunoSEQ multiplex PCR; TCRdb keeps in-frame clones, though not all of them. Found here are some 150,000 clones; the top ten clones hold approximately 2%. Material: peripheral blood. The receptors were sampled from an adult in good health.

The J gene is TRBJ2-1, the V gene TRBV18; 7 bases map to TRBD2. Germline V gene lookup returns CDR1 KGHSH and CDR2 LQKENI. The J segment lost 2 bases and the V segment lost 6 bases, leaving 10 bases of the junction unmatched. The CDR3 runs to 16 residues. The CDR3 reads CASSPPASGPYNEQFF. The CDR3 region has the DNA TGTGCCAGCTCTCCCCCGGCTAGCGGACCCTACAATGAGCAGTTCTTC. Variable domain in full (rest from reference TRBV18 and TRBJ2-1): NAGVMQNPRHLVRRRGQEARLRCSPMKGHSHVYWYRQLPEEGLKFMVYLQKENIIDESGMPKERFSAEFPKEGPSILRIQQVVRGDSAAYFCASSPPASGPYNEQFFGPGTRLTVL.

This chain uses TRBV27 with TRBJ1-4; D ambiguous. The V gene's germline CDR1 is MNHEY and CDR2 SMNVEV (reference sequence). Trimming removed 4 bases at V and 0 bases at J, with 12 bases between. The CDR3 has 16 amino acids. The CDR3 DNA follows: TGTGCCAGCAGTTCCACCCCACTTGCAACTAATGAAAAACTGTTTTTT. Translated: CASSSTPLATNEKLFF.

DNA of the CDR3: TGTGCCAGCAGCGCAGCCCCAGATAACTATGGCTACACCTTC. This translates into CASSAAPDNYGYTF. V and J are TRBV9 and TRBJ1-2; D is ambiguous. CDR3 length: 14 residues. V lost 3 bases and J 1 base, leaving 10 bases between the germline ends. Germline V CDR1 and CDR2: SGDLS, YYNGEE.

This chain joins TRBV5-6 and TRBJ2-5, with TRBD2 as a possible D gene (7 bases). V lost 0 bases to trimming and J lost 5 bases, with 11 bases between them. From germline, CDR1 is SGHDT and CDR2 YYEEEE. The CDR3 covers 14 residues. The CDR3 loop is CASSLGGGAETQYF. Written as DNA, the CDR3 is TGTGCCAGCAGCTTGGGGGGGGGCGCGGAGACCCAGTACTTC. Full variable domain (missing parts from reference TRBV5-6 and TRBJ2-5): DAGVTQSPTHLIKTRGQQVTLRCSPKSGHDTVSWYQQALGQGPQFIFQYYEEEERQRGNFPDRFSGHQFPNYSSELNVNALLLGDSALYLCASSLGGGAETQYFGPGTRLLVL.

The chain has TRBV6-1 and TRBJ2-3; the D is unclear. CDR3 length equals 11 residues. Germline V CDR1 and CDR2: MNHNS, SASEGT. V was cut by 3 bases and J by 2 bases, with 0 bases left in between. The CDR3 DNA reads TGTGCCAGCAGTGACACAGATACGCAGTATTTT. It codes for CASSDTDTQYF.

CDR3 sequence: CASSEQIRTAATPGDGYTF. The CDR3 coding sequence is TGTGCCAGCAGCGAACAAATAAGGACGGCAGCGACCCCCGGGGATGGCTACACCTTC. The V call is TRBV9, the J call TRBJ1-2; D not certain. The CDR3 has 19 amino acids. Looked up from germline, CDR1 is SGDLS and CDR2 is YYNGEE. Trimming cost V 3 bases and J 6 bases, with 30 bases left between them.

The chain has TRBV6-4 and TRBJ1-2; 7 bases are shared with TRBD1. The CDR3 runs to 14 residues. V shed 2 bases, J shed 4 bases, and the junction held 4 bases outside the gene matches. The germline V gene encodes CDR1 MRHNA and CDR2 SNTAGT. CDR3 sequence reads: CASSDLTGSYGYTF. The CDR3 DNA reads TGTGCCAGCAGTGACCTGACAGGGTCCTATGGCTACACCTTC.

J is TRBJ2-7 and V is TRBV5-1, with 9 bases lining up with TRBD1. V lost 0 bases to trimming and J lost 4 bases; unmatched junction nucleotides: 14. This CDR3 comprises 18 residues. The germline V gene encodes CDR1 SGHRS and CDR2 YFSETQ. In DNA form, the CDR3 reads TGCGCCAGCAGCTTGGGTGGACAGGGGTACCCGACCCATTACGAGCAGTACTTC. Translating gives CASSLGGQGYPTHYEQYF. The whole variable domain, remainder taken from reference TRBV5-1 and TRBJ2-7, is KAGVTQTPRYLIKTRGQQVTLSCSPISGHRSVSWYQQTPGQGLQFLFEYFSETQRNKGNFPGRFSGRQFSNSRSEMNVSTLELGDSALYLCASSLGGQGYPTHYEQYFGPGTRLTVT.

The chain joins TRBV7-8 to TRBJ1-1, with unresolved D. From germline, CDR1 is SGHVS and CDR2 FQNEAQ. V was cut by 5 bases and J by 0 bases, with 16 bases left in between. The CDR3 runs to 16 residues. DNA for the CDR3: TGTGCCAGCAGCCCATCACTAGGACGGCTGAACACTGAAGCTTTCTTT. Protein: CASSPSLGRLNTEAFF.

This chain joins TRBV28 and TRBJ1-2; a weak D match, TRBD1 (5 bases). In germline, CDR1 is MDHEN, CDR2 SYDVKM. The V gene lost 2 bases and the J gene lost 4 bases, with 11 bases spanning the gap. The CDR3 extends over 14 amino acids. Written as DNA, the CDR3 is TGTGCCAGCAGTTTAGGAAGGGGTAGCTATGGCTACACCTTC. Its translation: CASSLGRGSYGYTF.

The chain carries TRBV2 and TRBJ2-4; TRBD2 might be the D (6 bases). The CDR3 has 13 amino acids. Germline V gene sequence: CDR1 SNHLY, CDR2 FYNNEI. The germline V and J ends were trimmed by 9 bases and 6 bases, with 15 bases remaining between them. CDR3 sequence (DNA): TGTGCCAGGGGAGGTGAGAAAACAAACATTCAGTACTTC. Translating gives CARGGEKTNIQYF.

The chain uses TRBV28 and TRBJ1-4; unclear D gene. CDR1 MDHEN and CDR2 SYDVKM come from the germline V gene. This CDR3 contains 12 residues. Trimming pared 6 bases from V and 8 bases from J, leaving 10 bases between. The CDR3 is CASSRIREKLFF. The DNA for the CDR3 is TGTGCCAGCAGCCGTATACGAGAAAAACTGTTTTTT. The whole variable domain, remainder taken from reference TRBV28 and TRBJ1-4, is DVKVTQSSRYLVKRTGEKVFLECVQDMDHENMFWYRQDPGLGLRLIYFSYDVKMKEKGDIPEGYSVSREKKERFSLILESASTNQTSMYLCASSRIREKLFFGSGTQLSVL.

This chain uses TRBV28 with TRBJ2-1; 7 positions match TRBD2. With V trimmed by 3 bases and J by 6 bases, 8 bases remained unmatched. The CDR3 covers 15 residues. CDR1 and CDR2 (germline): MDHEN, SYDVKM. The DNA for the CDR3 is TGTGCCAGCAGTTTTGGGGACTATACTCTCAATGAGCAGTTCTTC. Its translation: CASSFGDYTLNEQFF.

The V call is TRBV27, the J call TRBJ1-2; D is perhaps TRBD1 (6 bases). The CDR3 has 14 residues. The germline CDR1 and CDR2 sequences are MNHEY and SMNVEV (reference sequence). Trimming stripped 4 bases from V and 4 bases from J, with 13 bases between. The CDR3 nucleotides read TGTGCCAGCAGTTCAACGGGACAAGGCTATGGCTACACCTTC. This sequence encodes CASSSTGQGYGYTF.

The genes are TRBV28 and TRBJ2-1, with D possibly being TRBD1 (6 bases). There are 13 residues in the CDR3. From germline, CDR1 is MDHEN and CDR2 SYDVKM. The V gene lost 2 bases and the J gene lost 7 bases, with 9 bases spanning the gap. In DNA form, the CDR3 reads TGTGCCAGCAGTTTAGCAGGGGCGAATGAGCAGTTCTTC. It specifies CASSLAGANEQFF.

This chain joins TRBV7-6 and TRBJ1-4, with D possibly matching TRBD1 (6 bases). In germline, CDR1 is SGHVS, CDR2 FNYEAQ. This CDR3 is built from 16 residues. V was cut by 1 base and J by 7 bases, with 16 bases left in between. The chain's CDR3 is CASSLGFGGEGEKLFF. In DNA form, the CDR3 reads TGTGCCAGCAGCTTAGGGTTCGGGGGCGAGGGTGAAAAACTGTTTTTT.

The V gene is TRBV30, the J gene TRBJ1-3; D might be TRBD1 (5 bases). Germline lookup yields CDR1 GTSNPN and CDR2 SVGIG (reference sequence). The ends were cut back, 3 bases at V and 5 bases at J, with 8 bases in the middle. The CDR3 consists of 12 residues. CDR3 bases: TGTGCCTGGAGAGGGGACCGAAACACCATATATTTT. Translation: CAWRGDRNTIYF. Based on the CDR3 plus reference TRBV30 and TRBJ1-3, the full variable domain is SQTIHQWPATLVQPVGSPLSLECTVEGTSNPNLYWYRQAAGRGLQLLFYSVGIGQISSEVPQNLSASRPQDRQFILSSKKLLLSDSGFYLCAWRGDRNTIYFGEGSWLTVV.

The chain joins TRBV30 to TRBJ1-2, with a possible D match to TRBD1 (6 bases). Trimming took off 2 bases at V and 8 bases at J, with 12 bases between the two ends. Germline CDR1 GTSNPN, CDR2 SVGIG (reference sequence). The CDR3 totals 12 residues. The CDR3: CAWSSGAGGYTF. The CDR3 bases are TGTGCCTGGAGTTCAGGGGCGGGAGGCTACACCTTC.

J is TRBJ2-1 and V is TRBV7-2; 7 nucleotides line up with TRBD1. V shed 1 base and J 0 bases; nucleotides not matched to a gene: 9. The CDR3 is 18 residues long. Germline CDR1 SGHTA, CDR2 FQGNSA. CDR3 in amino acids: CASSLVPGTVYSYNEQFF. The CDR3 DNA reads as TGTGCCAGCAGCTTAGTACCCGGGACAGTTTACTCCTACAATGAGCAGTTCTTC.